Given below is one T cell receptor (beta chain) in context. Antigen: not known. The table came from immunoSEQ multiplex PCR; TCRdb's copy has only in-frame clones and leaves some out. The sample gives 53,000 or so clones, around 88% of which show up once; less than 30% is in the top ten. Germline V lookup: CDR1 WNHNN, CDR2 SYGVQD (reference sequence). This CDR3 is 15 amino acids long. Germline trimming cut 6 bases from V and 7 bases from J; bases unmatched to any gene: 6. This sample is drawn from a study of lymphopenia after photon versus proton radiotherapy. Overall study results and limits: After the lymphocyte nadir, photon-treated repertoires showed oligoclonal expansion, especially of CD8+ Temra cells. Better survival with proton therapy was suggested as possible, not demonstrated.

The TCR sequence derives from a man aged 45-60 years with gastric cancer. The rearrangement joins TRBV10-1 to TRBJ2-1, with 13 bases fitting TRBD2. The material sequenced was peripheral blood, taken from a patient treated with photon-based radiotherapy. The CDR3 region is CASSLGLAGENEQFF. The CDR3 coding sequence is TGCGCCAGCAGCCTAGGACTAGCGGGAGAGAATGAGCAGTTCTTC.